A selection of T cell receptor beta chains follows, all from one sample in a study of blood T cell repertoires in COVID-19. The repertoire was sequenced with immunoSEQ multiplex PCR; TCRdb's copy has only in-frame clones and lacks some. The table records some 30,000 clones, roughly 87% of them present only once. Sequenced: peripheral blood. The source is a man in his sixties or seventies with active or convalescent COVID-19. CDR3s include the opening cysteine and the closing phenylalanine or tryptophan. A D gene is named only where the DNA matches it firmly. Size is omitted from some rows. Given values are once, few, many or a class for expanded clones.

j_call clone_size d_call v_call cdr3_nt cdr3_aa
TRBJ1-4 NA TRBD1 TRBV2 TGTGCCAGCAGTGGAACGACAGGGGATAATGAAAAACTGTTTTTT CASSGTTGDNEKLFF
TRBJ1-2 NA TRBD1 TRBV29-1 TGCAGCGGCCAGACAGGGGACAACTATGGCTACACCTTC CSGQTGDNYGYTF
TRBJ1-3 NA TRBD1 TRBV28 TGTGCCAGCAAGGCCGGGACAGGGTTTGGAAACACCATATATTTT CASKAGTGFGNTIYF
TRBJ2-6 NA NA TRBV28 TGTGCCAGCAGCCCACCCCAGGGTTCTGGGGCCAACGTCCTGACTTTC CASSPPQGSGANVLTF
TRBJ2-7 once NA TRBV7-2 TGTGCCAGCAGCCCCAGCTCCTACGAGCAGTACTTC CASSPSSYEQYF
TRBJ2-2 NA NA TRBV4-2 TGTGCCAGCAGCCAAGGTCCGGGTACCGGGGAGCTGTTTTTT CASSQGPGTGELFF
TRBJ2-1 NA TRBD2 TRBV28 TGTGCCAGCAGGACTAGCGGAACCCACAGTGAGCAGTTCTTC CASRTSGTHSEQFF
TRBJ2-1 NA NA TRBV5-6 TGTGCCAGCAGCTTGGAAGTACAGGTTTCCTACAATGAGCAGTTCTTC CASSLEVQVSYNEQFF
TRBJ1-1 NA NA TRBV12-3/TRBV12-4 TGTGCCAGCAGGGCCGCGGCGAACACTGAAGCTTTCTTT CASRAAANTEAFF
TRBJ1-2 NA TRBD1 TRBV5-4 TGTGCCAGCAGCACGGGACAGGGGAGTATCTATGGCTACACCTTC CASSTGQGSIYGYTF
TRBJ1-2 NA TRBD1 TRBV5-1 TGCGCCAGCAGCTTGGGACCCCGACAGGGGCCCTATGGCTACACCTTC CASSLGPRQGPYGYTF
TRBJ2-3 NA NA TRBV19 TGTGCCACCAAGCCCCTCGGCGGGAGCACAGATACGCAGTATTTT CATKPLGGSTDTQYF
TRBJ1-2 NA TRBD1 TRBV7-3 TGTGCCAGCAGCAACCTCCCGGGACAGGGCCCCCTGACCTTC CASSNLPGQGPLTF
TRBJ1-2 NA NA TRBV28 TGTGCCAGCAGTTTGTTGACAGAACCTGGCTACACCTTC CASSLLTEPGYTF
TRBJ2-7 NA NA TRBV15 TGTGCCACCAGCAGAGCTAGTTACGAGCAGTACTTC CATSRASYEQYF
TRBJ1-1 NA NA TRBV5-5 TGTGCCAGCAGCTTTTCGACCAGGATGAACACTGAAGCTTTCTTT CASSFSTRMNTEAFF
TRBJ2-3 NA TRBD2 TRBV5-1 TGCGCCAGCAGCTTGGAGGTAGCGGGAGGGGTTACGCAGTATTTT CASSLEVAGGVTQYF
TRBJ2-1 NA NA TRBV24-1 TGTGCCACCAGCGAATACCCCTTGGGCTTGTTCTACAATGAGCAGTTCTTC CATSEYPLGLFYNEQFF
TRBJ2-3 NA TRBD2 TRBV5-1 TGCGCCAGCAGTTCGGGAGGGGGCACAGATACGCAGTATTTT CASSSGGGTDTQYF
TRBJ2-1 NA NA TRBV18 TGTGCCAGCTCACCACCGAATGTAGGCACGACTTTCGATGAGCAGTTCTTC CASSPPNVGTTFDEQFF
TRBJ1-1 NA TRBD1 TRBV6-6 TGTGCCAGCAGTAGATCCGGGACAGACGAGTCGGGTGAAGCTTTCTTT CASSRSGTDESGEAFF
TRBJ2-3 NA NA TRBV5-1 TGCGCCAGCAGCGGAGGGGGGGCGGCCACAGATACGCAGTATTTT CASSGGGAATDTQYF
TRBJ1-1 NA NA TRBV30 TGTGCCTGGAGTGTAGGAGCGCGTTCCGCTGAAGCTTTCTTT CAWSVGARSAEAFF
TRBJ2-5 NA NA TRBV11-1 TGTGCCAGCAGCTTAACTTCCGGTGAGACCCAGTACTTC CASSLTSGETQYF
TRBJ1-2 NA TRBD1 TRBV30 TGTGCCTGGAGTGTGCTTACAGGGGCAACAGGGAATGGCTACACCTTC CAWSVLTGATGNGYTF
TRBJ1-4 NA TRBD1 TRBV19 TGTGCCAGTAGTGTAACCGGGACAGGGGATGAAAAACTGTTTTTT CASSVTGTGDEKLFF
TRBJ2-2 once TRBD1 TRBV5-4 TGTGCCAGCAGCCTTCCAGGGGGAACCGGGGAGCTGTTTTTT CASSLPGGTGELFF